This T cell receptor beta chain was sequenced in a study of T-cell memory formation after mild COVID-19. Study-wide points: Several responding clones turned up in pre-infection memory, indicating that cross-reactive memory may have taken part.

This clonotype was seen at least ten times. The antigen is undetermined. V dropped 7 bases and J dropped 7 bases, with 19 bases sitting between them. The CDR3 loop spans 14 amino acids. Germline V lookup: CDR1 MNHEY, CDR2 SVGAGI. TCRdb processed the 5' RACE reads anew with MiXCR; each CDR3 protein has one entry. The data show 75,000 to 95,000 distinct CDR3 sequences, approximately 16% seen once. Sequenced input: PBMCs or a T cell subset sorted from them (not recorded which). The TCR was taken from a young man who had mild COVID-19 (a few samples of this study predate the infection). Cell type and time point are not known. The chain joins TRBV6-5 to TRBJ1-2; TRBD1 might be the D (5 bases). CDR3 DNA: TGTGCCAGCACCTATGGGAGTGGGGCATCTGGCTACACCTTC. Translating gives CASTYGSGASGYTF.